Listed below are T cell receptor beta chains from one sample, sequenced in a study of metastatic and nonmetastatic thyroid tumors. TCRdb re-analyzed the PCR reads through MiXCR. The table includes about 69,000 clones, 14% detected once. The sequencing input was blood. All receptors come from a male donor with papillary thyroid cancer or a benign thyroid nodule (not recorded which). Some clones in this sample may be carry-over from other donors' samples. The CDR3 runs from the conserved cysteine through the conserved F or W. Fields, in order: D gene, clone size, V gene, J gene, CDR3 protein, CDR3 DNA. The D gene is left open where the match is weak. The size field is filled for only some rows; it gives once, few, many or a size class.

d_gene: TRBD2; abundance: many; v_gene: TRBV5-1; j_gene: TRBJ2-3; CDR3aa: CASSGLAGAGTDTQYF; CDR3nt: TGCGCCAGCAGCGGGCTAGCGGGAGCCGGCACAGATACGCAGTATTTT
d_gene: -; abundance: many; v_gene: TRBV13; j_gene: TRBJ2-2; CDR3aa: CASSLGVQTYTGELFF; CDR3nt: TGTGCCAGCAGCTTAGGGGTCCAAACGTACACCGGGGAGCTGTTTTTT
d_gene: TRBD1; abundance: many; v_gene: TRBV12-3/TRBV12-4; j_gene: TRBJ1-6; CDR3aa: CASSSGTETYSPLHF; CDR3nt: TGTGCCAGCAGTTCCGGGACAGAGACGTATTCACCCCTCCACTTT
d_gene: -; abundance: many; v_gene: TRBV27; j_gene: TRBJ1-6; CDR3aa: CASSPGRSPLHF; CDR3nt: TGTGCCAGCAGCCCAGGGCGCTCACCCCTCCACTTT
d_gene: -; abundance: many; v_gene: TRBV30; j_gene: TRBJ1-6; CDR3aa: CAWSAVQAFGNSPLHF; CDR3nt: TGTGCCTGGAGCGCAGTACAGGCCTTTGGTAATTCACCCCTCCACTTT
d_gene: TRBD1; abundance: many; v_gene: TRBV11-2; j_gene: TRBJ2-1; CDR3aa: CASSLGDRVVGNEQFF; CDR3nt: TGTGCCAGCAGCTTAGGGGACAGGGTAGTGGGCAATGAGCAGTTCTTC
d_gene: -; abundance: many; v_gene: TRBV6-1; j_gene: TRBJ1-5; CDR3aa: CASSEGYSNQPQHF; CDR3nt: TGTGCCAGCAGTGAAGGGTATAGCAATCAGCCCCAGCATTTT
d_gene: -; abundance: few; v_gene: TRBV6-1; j_gene: TRBJ1-2; CDR3aa: CARSNIIESWGYTF; CDR3nt: TGTGCCAGAAGTAACATAATCGAGTCTTGGGGCTACACCTTC
d_gene: TRBD1; abundance: many; v_gene: TRBV25-1; j_gene: TRBJ2-6; CDR3aa: CASSDPGTGTGANVLTF; CDR3nt: TGTGCCAGCAGTGACCCCGGGACAGGGACTGGGGCCAACGTCCTGACTTTC
d_gene: -; abundance: many; v_gene: TRBV11-2; j_gene: TRBJ2-1; CDR3aa: CASSLADYYNEQFF; CDR3nt: TGTGCCAGCAGCTTAGCGGACTACTACAATGAGCAGTTCTTC
d_gene: TRBD2; abundance: many; v_gene: TRBV11-1; j_gene: TRBJ2-1; CDR3aa: CASSTTKLTSGGHQGQFF; CDR3nt: TGTGCCAGCAGCACAACGAAACTGACTAGCGGGGGTCATCAGGGGCAGTTCTTC
d_gene: TRBD1; abundance: many; v_gene: TRBV4-2; j_gene: TRBJ1-2; CDR3aa: CASSQEVIQGDNYGYTF; CDR3nt: TGTGCCAGCAGCCAAGAGGTGATACAGGGGGATAACTATGGCTACACCTTC
d_gene: TRBD2; abundance: many; v_gene: TRBV6-1; j_gene: TRBJ2-1; CDR3aa: CASSYVWRLADNEQFF; CDR3nt: TGTGCCAGCAGCTATGTGTGGAGACTAGCGGATAATGAGCAGTTCTTC
d_gene: -; abundance: many; v_gene: TRBV6-2/TRBV6-3; j_gene: TRBJ1-1; CDR3aa: CASRHLPNTEAFF; CDR3nt: TGTGCCAGCAGACATCTACCGAACACTGAAGCTTTCTTT
d_gene: -; abundance: many; v_gene: TRBV11-2; j_gene: TRBJ2-1; CDR3aa: CASSLSRGQGNEQFF; CDR3nt: TGTGCCAGCAGCTTATCCAGGGGCCAGGGCAATGAGCAGTTCTTC
d_gene: -; abundance: many; v_gene: TRBV6-1; j_gene: TRBJ2-3; CDR3aa: CASTLRGPISTDTQYF; CDR3nt: TGTGCCAGCACCTTACGGGGCCCGATTAGCACAGATACGCAGTATTTT
d_gene: TRBD2; abundance: many; v_gene: TRBV20-1; j_gene: TRBJ2-1; CDR3aa: CSARDLASGLNEQFF; CDR3nt: TGCAGTGCTAGAGATCTGGCTAGCGGTCTCAATGAGCAGTTCTTC
d_gene: -; abundance: many; v_gene: TRBV7-7; j_gene: TRBJ2-3; CDR3aa: CASSPRTGTDTQYF; CDR3nt: TGTGCTAGCAGCCCAAGGACAGGCACAGATACGCAGTATTTT
d_gene: TRBD1; abundance: many; v_gene: TRBV24-1; j_gene: TRBJ2-2; CDR3aa: CATSDFGTGTTGELFF; CDR3nt: TGTGCCACCAGTGATTTCGGGACAGGGACCACCGGGGAGCTGTTTTTT
d_gene: -; abundance: many; v_gene: TRBV11-1; j_gene: TRBJ1-1; CDR3aa: CASSLRNLLGRNTEAFF; CDR3nt: TGTGCCAGCAGCTTGCGGAACCTTTTGGGGCGGAACACTGAAGCTTTCTTT
d_gene: -; abundance: many; v_gene: TRBV4-3; j_gene: TRBJ1-6; CDR3aa: CASSQEGTGGSPLHF; CDR3nt: TGCGCCAGCAGCCAAGAAGGTACGGGGGGTTCACCCCTCCACTTT
d_gene: -; abundance: many; v_gene: TRBV6-1; j_gene: TRBJ2-1; CDR3aa: CASRGGGGNEQFF; CDR3nt: TGTGCCAGCAGAGGGGGAGGGGGCAATGAGCAGTTCTTC
d_gene: TRBD1; abundance: -; v_gene: TRBV7-2; j_gene: TRBJ1-2; CDR3aa: CASSSHRGSGYTF; CDR3nt: TGTGCCAGCAGCTCGCACAGGGGGAGCGGCTACACCTTC
d_gene: -; abundance: many; v_gene: TRBV4-3; j_gene: TRBJ1-3; CDR3aa: CASSRPPMGATDFSGNTIYF; CDR3nt: TGCGCCAGCAGCCGCCCCCCGATGGGGGCGACGGATTTTTCTGGAAACACCATATATTTT
d_gene: -; abundance: -; v_gene: TRBV5-6; j_gene: TRBJ2-3; CDR3aa: CASSIMGDWSTDTQYF; CDR3nt: TGTGCCAGCAGCATTATGGGCGACTGGAGCACAGATACGCAGTATTTT
d_gene: -; abundance: -; v_gene: TRBV11-2; j_gene: TRBJ1-1; CDR3aa: CASRPSGSGRHTEAFF; CDR3nt: TGTGCCAGCAGACCAAGTGGTTCGGGACGACATACTGAAGCTTTCTTT
d_gene: TRBD1; abundance: many; v_gene: TRBV11-2; j_gene: TRBJ2-7; CDR3aa: CASSSRTMGTGIGEQYF; CDR3nt: TGTGCCAGCAGCTCCCGGACGATGGGGACAGGGATAGGCGAGCAGTACTTC